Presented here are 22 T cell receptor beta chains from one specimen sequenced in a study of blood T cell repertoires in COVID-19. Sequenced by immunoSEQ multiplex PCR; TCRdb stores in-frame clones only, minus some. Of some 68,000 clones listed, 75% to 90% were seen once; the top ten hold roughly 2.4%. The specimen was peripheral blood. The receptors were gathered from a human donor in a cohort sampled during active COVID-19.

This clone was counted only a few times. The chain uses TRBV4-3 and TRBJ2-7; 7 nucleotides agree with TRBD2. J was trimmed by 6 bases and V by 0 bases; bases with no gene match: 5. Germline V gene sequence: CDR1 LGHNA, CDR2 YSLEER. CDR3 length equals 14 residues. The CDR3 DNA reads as TGCGCCAGCAGCCAAGATGGGACTAACGGCGAGCAGTACTTC. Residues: CASSQDGTNGEQYF.

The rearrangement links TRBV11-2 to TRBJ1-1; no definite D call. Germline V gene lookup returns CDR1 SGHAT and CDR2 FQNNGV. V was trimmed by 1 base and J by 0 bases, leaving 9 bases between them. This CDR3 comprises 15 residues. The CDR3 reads CASSLGGALNTEAFF. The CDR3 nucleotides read TGTGCCAGCAGCTTAGGAGGAGCCCTGAACACTGAAGCTTTCTTT.

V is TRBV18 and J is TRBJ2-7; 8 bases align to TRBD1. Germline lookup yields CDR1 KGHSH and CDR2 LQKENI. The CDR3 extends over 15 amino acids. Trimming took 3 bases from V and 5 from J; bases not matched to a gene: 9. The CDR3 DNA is TGTGCCAGCTCACCCGGGACAGGACGTTTGAACGAGCAGTACTTC. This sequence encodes CASSPGTGRLNEQYF.

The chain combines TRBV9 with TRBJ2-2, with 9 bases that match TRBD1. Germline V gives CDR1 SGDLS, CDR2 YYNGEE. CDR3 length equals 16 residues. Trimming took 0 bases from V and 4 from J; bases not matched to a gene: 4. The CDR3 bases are TGTGCCAGCAGCGTAGTGCAGGACAGGGGCACCGGGGAGCTGTTTTTT. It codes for CASSVVQDRGTGELFF.

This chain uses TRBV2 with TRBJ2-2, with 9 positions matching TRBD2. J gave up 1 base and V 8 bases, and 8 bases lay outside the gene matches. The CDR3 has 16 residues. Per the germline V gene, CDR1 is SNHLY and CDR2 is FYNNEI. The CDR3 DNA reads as TGTGCCAGCGAAGCTAGCGGGGCTTTGAACACCGGGGAGCTGTTTTTT. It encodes CASEASGALNTGELFF.

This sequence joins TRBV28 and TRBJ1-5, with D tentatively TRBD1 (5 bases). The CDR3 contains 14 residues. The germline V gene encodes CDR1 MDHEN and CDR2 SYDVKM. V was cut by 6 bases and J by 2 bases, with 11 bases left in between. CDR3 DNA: TGTGCCAGCAGGAGACAGTCTCGCAATCAGCCCCAGCATTTT. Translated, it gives CASRRQSRNQPQHF.

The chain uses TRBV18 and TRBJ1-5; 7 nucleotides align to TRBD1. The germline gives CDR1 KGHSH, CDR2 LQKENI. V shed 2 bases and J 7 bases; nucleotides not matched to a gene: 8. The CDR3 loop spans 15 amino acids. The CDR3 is CASSPFEGAGQPQHF. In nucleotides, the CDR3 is TGTGCCAGCTCACCATTTGAGGGGGCTGGGCAGCCCCAGCATTTT.

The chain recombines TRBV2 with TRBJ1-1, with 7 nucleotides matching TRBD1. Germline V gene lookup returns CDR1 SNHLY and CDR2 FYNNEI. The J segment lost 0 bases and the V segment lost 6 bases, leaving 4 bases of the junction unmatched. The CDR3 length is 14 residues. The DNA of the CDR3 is TGTGCCAGCAGCGCGGGACAGCTGAACACTGAAGCTTTCTTT. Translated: CASSAGQLNTEAFF.

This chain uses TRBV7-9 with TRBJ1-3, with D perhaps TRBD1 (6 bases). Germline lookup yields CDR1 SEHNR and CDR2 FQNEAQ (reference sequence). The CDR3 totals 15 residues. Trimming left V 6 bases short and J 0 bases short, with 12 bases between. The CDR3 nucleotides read TGTGCCAGCAGTACCGGACAGAGCTCTGGAAACACCATATATTTT. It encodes CASSTGQSSGNTIYF.

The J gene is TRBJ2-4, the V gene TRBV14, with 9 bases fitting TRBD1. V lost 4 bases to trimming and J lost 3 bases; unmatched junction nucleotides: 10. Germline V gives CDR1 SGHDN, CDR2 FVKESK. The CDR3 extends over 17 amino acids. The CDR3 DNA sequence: TGTGCCAGCAGCCGATTCGGGACAGGGTTGGACAAAAACATTCAGTACTTC. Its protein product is CASSRFGTGLDKNIQYF.

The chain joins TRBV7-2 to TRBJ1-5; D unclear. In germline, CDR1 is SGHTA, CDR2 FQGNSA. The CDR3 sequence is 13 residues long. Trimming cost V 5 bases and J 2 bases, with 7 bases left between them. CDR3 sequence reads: CASSTRGNQPQHF. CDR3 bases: TGTGCCAGCAGCACTCGGGGCAATCAGCCCCAGCATTTT.

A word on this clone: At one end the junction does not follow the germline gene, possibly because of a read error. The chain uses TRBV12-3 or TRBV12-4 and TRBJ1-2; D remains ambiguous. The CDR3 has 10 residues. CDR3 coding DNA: TGTGCCAGCAGTTTATTGGTTCCCCAGTTC. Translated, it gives CASSLLVPQF.

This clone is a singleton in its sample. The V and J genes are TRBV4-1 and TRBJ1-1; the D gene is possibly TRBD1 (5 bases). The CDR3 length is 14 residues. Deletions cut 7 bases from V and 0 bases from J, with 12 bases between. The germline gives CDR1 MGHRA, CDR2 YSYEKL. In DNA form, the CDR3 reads TGCGCCAGCAATAGACAGCCTTTGAACACTGAAGCTTTCTTT. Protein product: CASNRQPLNTEAFF.

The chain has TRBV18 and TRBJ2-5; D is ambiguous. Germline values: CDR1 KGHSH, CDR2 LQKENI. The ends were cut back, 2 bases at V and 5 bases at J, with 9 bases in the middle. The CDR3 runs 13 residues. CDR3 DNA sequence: TGTGCCAGCTCACCAAGCGAAGGCGAGACCCAGTACTTC. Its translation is CASSPSEGETQYF.

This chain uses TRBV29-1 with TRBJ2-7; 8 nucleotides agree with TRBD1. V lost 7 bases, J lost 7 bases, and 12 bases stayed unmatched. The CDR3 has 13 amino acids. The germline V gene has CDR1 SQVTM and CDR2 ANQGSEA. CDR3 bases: TGCAGCGCCCAAACGGACAGGGCGGGTGAGCAGTACTTC. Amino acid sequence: CSAQTDRAGEQYF.

CDR3 nucleotides: TGTGCCAGTAGTATCCCGGGCGGGAGGGCCGTCGAGCAGTACTTC. Its translation: CASSIPGGRAVEQYF. This chain joins TRBV19 and TRBJ2-7; 9 bases are a match to TRBD2. Unmatched junction bases numbered 9, after V lost 3 bases and J lost 6 bases. The CDR3 is 15 residues long. Germline V gene lookup returns CDR1 LNHDA and CDR2 SQIVND (reference sequence).

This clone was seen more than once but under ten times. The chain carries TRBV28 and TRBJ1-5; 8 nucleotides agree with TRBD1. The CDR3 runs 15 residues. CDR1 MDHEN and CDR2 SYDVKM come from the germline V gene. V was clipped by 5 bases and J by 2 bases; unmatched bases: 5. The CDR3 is CASSKTGEGNQPQHF. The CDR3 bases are TGTGCCAGCAGTAAGACAGGGGAGGGCAATCAGCCCCAGCATTTT. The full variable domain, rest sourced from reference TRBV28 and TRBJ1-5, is DVKVTQSSRYLVKRTGEKVFLECVQDMDHENMFWYRQDPGLGLRLIYFSYDVKMKEKGDIPEGYSVSREKKERFSLILESASTNQTSMYLCASSKTGEGNQPQHFGDGTRLSIL.

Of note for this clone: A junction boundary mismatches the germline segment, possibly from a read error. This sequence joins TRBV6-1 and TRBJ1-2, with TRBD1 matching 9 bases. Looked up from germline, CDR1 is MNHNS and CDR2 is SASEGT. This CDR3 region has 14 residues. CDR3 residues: CASTEQGAARGYTF. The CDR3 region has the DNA TGTGCCAGCACTGAACAGGGGGCAGCTCGGGGCTACACCTTC.

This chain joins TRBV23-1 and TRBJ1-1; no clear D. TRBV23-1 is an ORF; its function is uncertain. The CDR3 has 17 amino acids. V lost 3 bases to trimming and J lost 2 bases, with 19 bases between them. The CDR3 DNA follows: TGCGCCAGCAGTCACCCACCCTGGCGGGAAATTAACACTGAAGCTTTCTTT. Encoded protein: CASSHPPWREINTEAFF.

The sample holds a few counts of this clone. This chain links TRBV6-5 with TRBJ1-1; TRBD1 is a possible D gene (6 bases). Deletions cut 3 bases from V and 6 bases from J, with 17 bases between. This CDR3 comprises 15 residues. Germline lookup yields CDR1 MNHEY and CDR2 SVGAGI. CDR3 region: CASSYYRDNGPEAFF. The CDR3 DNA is TGTGCCAGCAGTTATTATCGGGACAACGGCCCTGAAGCTTTCTTT.

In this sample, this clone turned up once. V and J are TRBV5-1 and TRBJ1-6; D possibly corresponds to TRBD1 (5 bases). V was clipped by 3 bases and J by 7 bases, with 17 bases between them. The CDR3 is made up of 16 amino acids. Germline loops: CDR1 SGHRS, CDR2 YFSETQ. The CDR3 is CASSSAPQGANSPLHF. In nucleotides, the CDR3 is TGCGCCAGCAGCTCGGCCCCCCAGGGTGCGAATTCACCCCTCCACTTT.

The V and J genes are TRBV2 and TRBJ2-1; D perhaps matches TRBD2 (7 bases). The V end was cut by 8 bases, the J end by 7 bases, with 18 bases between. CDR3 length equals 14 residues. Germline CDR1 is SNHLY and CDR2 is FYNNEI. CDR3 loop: CASGGARWQNEQFF. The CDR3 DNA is TGTGCCAGCGGGGGGGCTAGGTGGCAGAATGAGCAGTTCTTC.